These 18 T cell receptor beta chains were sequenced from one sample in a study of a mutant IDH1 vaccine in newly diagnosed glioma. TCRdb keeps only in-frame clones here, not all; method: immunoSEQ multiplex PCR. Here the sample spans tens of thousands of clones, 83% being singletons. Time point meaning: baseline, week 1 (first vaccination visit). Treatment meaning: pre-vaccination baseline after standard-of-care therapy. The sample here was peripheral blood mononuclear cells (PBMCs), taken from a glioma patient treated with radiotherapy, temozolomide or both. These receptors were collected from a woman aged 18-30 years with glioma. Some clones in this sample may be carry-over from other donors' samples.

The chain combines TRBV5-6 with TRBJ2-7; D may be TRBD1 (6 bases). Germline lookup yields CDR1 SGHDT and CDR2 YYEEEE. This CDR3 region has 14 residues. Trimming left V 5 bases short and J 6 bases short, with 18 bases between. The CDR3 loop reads CASSLQGHGVEQYF. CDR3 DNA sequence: TGTGCCAGCAGTCTACAGGGCCATGGGGTCGAGCAGTACTTC.

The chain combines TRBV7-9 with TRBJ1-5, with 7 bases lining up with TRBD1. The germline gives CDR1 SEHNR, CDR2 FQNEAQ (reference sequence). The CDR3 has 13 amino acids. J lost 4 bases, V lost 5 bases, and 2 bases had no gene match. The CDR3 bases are TGTGCCAGCAGCCCACAGGGGAATCAGCCCCAGCATTTT. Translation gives CASSPQGNQPQHF.

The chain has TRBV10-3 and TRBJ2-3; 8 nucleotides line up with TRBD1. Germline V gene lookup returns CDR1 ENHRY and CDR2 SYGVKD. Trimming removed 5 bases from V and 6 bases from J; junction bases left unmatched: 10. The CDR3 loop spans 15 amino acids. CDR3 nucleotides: TGTGCCATCAGTATTGACAGGGGCGGTGGGGATACGCAGTATTTT. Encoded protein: CAISIDRGGGDTQYF.

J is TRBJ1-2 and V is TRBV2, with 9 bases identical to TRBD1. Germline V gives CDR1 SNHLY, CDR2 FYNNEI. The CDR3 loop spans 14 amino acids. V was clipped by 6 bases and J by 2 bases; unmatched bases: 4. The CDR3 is CASSVDRGNYGYTF. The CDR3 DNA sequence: TGTGCCAGCAGCGTGGACAGGGGAAACTATGGCTACACCTTC.

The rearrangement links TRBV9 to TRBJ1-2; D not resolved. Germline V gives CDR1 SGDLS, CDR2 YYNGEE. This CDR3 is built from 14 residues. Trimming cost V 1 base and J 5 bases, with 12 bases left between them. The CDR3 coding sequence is TGTGCCAGCAGCGTATTTGACACAAGTTATGGCTACACCTTC. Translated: CASSVFDTSYGYTF.

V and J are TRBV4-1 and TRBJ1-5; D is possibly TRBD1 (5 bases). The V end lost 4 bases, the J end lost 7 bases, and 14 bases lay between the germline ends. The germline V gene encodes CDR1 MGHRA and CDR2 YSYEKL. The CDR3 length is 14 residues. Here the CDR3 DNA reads TGCGCCAGCAGCCCGGGACCCAATGCCCAGCCCCAGCATTTT. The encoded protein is CASSPGPNAQPQHF.

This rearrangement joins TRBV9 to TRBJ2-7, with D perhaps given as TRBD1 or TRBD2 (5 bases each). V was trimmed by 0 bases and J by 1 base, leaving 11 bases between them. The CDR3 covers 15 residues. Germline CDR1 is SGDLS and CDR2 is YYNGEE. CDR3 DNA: TGTGCCAGCAGCGTAGAGGGCAGGGAGTCCTACGAGCAGTACTTC. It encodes CASSVEGRESYEQYF.

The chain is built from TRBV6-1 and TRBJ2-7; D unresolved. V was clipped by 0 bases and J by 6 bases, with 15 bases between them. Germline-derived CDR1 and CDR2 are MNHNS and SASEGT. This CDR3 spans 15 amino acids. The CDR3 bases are TGTGCCAGCAGTGAAGCCTCGCTCTCACCAGGCGAGCAGTACTTC. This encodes CASSEASLSPGEQYF.

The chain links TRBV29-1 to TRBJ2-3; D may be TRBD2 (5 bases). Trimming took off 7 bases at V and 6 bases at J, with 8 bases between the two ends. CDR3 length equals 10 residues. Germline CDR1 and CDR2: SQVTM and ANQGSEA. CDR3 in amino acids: CSGVADTQYF. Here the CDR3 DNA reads TGCAGCGGAGTAGCGGATACGCAGTATTTT.

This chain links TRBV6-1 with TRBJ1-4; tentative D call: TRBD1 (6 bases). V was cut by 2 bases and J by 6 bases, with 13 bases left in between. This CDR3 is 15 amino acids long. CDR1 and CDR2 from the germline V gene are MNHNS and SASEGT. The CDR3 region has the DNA TGTGCCAGCAGTGAAAACAGGGTTAGCGATGAAAAACTGTTTTTT. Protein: CASSENRVSDEKLFF.

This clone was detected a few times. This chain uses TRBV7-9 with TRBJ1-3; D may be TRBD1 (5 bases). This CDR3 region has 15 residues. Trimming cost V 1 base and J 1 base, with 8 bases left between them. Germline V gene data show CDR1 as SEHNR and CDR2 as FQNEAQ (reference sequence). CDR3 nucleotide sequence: TGTGCCAGCAGCTTAGGGGGGTATTCTGGAAACACCATATATTTT. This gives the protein CASSLGGYSGNTIYF. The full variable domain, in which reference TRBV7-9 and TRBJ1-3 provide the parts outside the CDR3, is DTGVSQNPRHKITKRGQNVTFRCDPISEHNRLYWYRQTLGQGPEFLTYFQNEAQLEKSRLLSDRFSAERPKGSFSTLEIQRTEQGDSAMYLCASSLGGYSGNTIYFGEGSWLTVV.

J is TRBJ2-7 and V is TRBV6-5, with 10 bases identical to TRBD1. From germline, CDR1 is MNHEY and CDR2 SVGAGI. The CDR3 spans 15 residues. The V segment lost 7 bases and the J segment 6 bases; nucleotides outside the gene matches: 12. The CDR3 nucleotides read TGTGCCAGCAACACAGCCCAGGACAGGGGGGCCGAGCAGTACTTC. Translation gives CASNTAQDRGAEQYF.

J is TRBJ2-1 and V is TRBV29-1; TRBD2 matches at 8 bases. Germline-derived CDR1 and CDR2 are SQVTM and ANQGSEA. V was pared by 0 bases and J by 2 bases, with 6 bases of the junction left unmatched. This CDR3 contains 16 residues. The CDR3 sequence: CSVEDRVLAAYNEQFF. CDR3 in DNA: TGCAGCGTTGAAGATAGGGTACTAGCGGCCTACAATGAGCAGTTCTTC.

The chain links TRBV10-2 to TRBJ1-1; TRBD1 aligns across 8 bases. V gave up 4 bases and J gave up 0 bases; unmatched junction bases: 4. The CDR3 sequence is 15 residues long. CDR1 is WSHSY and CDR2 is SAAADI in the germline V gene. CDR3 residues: CASSGTGLMNTEAFF. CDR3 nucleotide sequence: TGCGCCAGCAGTGGGACAGGGCTTATGAACACTGAAGCTTTCTTT.

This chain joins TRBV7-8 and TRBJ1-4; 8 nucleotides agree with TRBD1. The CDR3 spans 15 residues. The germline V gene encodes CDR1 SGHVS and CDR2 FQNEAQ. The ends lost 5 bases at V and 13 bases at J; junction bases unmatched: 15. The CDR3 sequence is CASSTRQGPSGGLFF. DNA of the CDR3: TGTGCCAGCAGCACCCGACAGGGGCCCTCGGGTGGACTGTTTTTT.

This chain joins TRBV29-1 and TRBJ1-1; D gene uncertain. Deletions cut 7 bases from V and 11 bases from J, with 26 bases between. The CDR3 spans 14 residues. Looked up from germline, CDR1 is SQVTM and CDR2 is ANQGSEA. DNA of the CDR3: TGCAGCGCTGGTTCTGGCCGGAACATCGGATCGGCTTTCTTT. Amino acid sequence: CSAGSGRNIGSAFF.

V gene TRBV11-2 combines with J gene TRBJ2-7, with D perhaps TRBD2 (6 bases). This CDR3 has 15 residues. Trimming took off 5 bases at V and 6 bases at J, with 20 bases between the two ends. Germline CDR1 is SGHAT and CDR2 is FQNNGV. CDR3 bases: TGTGCCAGCAGCGCCGCCGGGACTTTCCTTCGCGAGCAGTACTTC. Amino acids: CASSAAGTFLREQYF.

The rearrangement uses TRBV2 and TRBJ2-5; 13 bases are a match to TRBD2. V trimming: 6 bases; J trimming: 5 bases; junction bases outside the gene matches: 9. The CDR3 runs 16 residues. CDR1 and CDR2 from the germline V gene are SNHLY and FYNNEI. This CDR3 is CASRAPGLAGRETQYF. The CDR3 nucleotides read TGTGCCAGCAGGGCTCCGGGACTAGCGGGGCGGGAGACCCAGTACTTC.